This T cell receptor beta chain is drawn from a study of blood T cells in healthy people across ages. A J-beta primer mix and a sample-barcoded 5' primer were used in a second PCR of roughly 6 to 12 cycles. The template-switch adaptor was a 5' adaptor with 12 random nucleotides. It tagged each cDNA molecule. TCRdb fed the 5' RACE reads into MiXCR, producing one record per CDR3 protein. The sample includes almost 800,000 distinct CDR3 sequences, 58% of them seen just once. Study outcomes and limitations: PBMC samples, being unsorted, prevented any conclusive comparison of naive and antigen-experienced cells. Measured against age, TCR beta diversity per million T cells decreased in a roughly linear manner. Donor CMV status, an unknown factor, possibly confounded changes in expanded clonotypes.

As concerns this clonotype: Its antigen remains unidentified.

What was sequenced was blood. The source is a man aged 30-40 years in good health.

CDR3 in DNA: TGTGCCAGCAGCTTAATCCGGTTGCGGGGGGGAAACAATGAGCAGTACTTC. Translation: CASSLIRLRGGNNEQYF. This sequence joins TRBV7-2 and TRBJ2-5; TRBD2 agrees at 9 bases. The CDR3 is 17 amino acids. J gave up 11 bases and V 2 bases, and 18 bases lay outside the gene matches. The germline gives CDR1 SGHTA, CDR2 FQGNSA.